The clone carrying this T cell receptor beta chain appeared a few times. Its antigen is still unknown. The germline gives CDR1 LNHDA, CDR2 SQIVND (reference sequence). The length of the CDR3 is 12 residues. V was pared by 8 bases and J by 7 bases, with 9 bases between. Sorting of CD4+ naive, central memory, regulatory and stem cell-like memory cells was performed via CD45RO/CCR7/CD25/CD127/CD95/CD27. This entry belongs to a study of beta chain features in type 1 diabetes. Sequenced material consisted of expressed TCRB transcripts (all of the isolated RNA was reverse transcribed). Profiled with immunoSEQ multiplex PCR; TCRdb holds only in-frame clones, not every one. The sample records 400,000 to 500,000 clones, around 14% being singletons. Study results and caveats: Within the patient group, naive, central memory and Treg TCRB repertoires appeared more similar to each other than within healthy donors.

The sequenced sample was naive CD4+ T cells from blood. The TCR sequence derives from a man aged 25 to 45 in good health. The rearrangement links TRBV19 to TRBJ1-6, with no clear D. The CDR3 DNA reads TGTGCCAGTGCGATTATCAATTCACCCCTCCACTTT. This sequence encodes CASAIINSPLHF.